The 6 T cell receptor beta chains listed next were all sequenced from one sample in a study of shared clonotypes between healthy human individuals. Produced via immunoSEQ multiplex PCR; TCRdb's table is partial and in-frame only. The top ten hold 0.1% to 0.15% of the sample, which has more than 2 million clones, 90% to 95% seen once. The sequenced sample was naive CD4+ T cells sorted from blood. Subset here: CD45RA+ positively selected. The receptors here all came from a man aged 18 to 30 in good health.

This clone was observed a single time. The chain links TRBV4-1 to TRBJ1-1; D may be TRBD1 (5 bases). CDR3 size: 15 residues. The germline V gene has CDR1 MGHRA and CDR2 YSYEKL. The V and J ends lost 4 bases and 1 base respectively, with 13 bases between them. The CDR3 bases are TGCGCCAGCAGCCCCGAAGGACAACGGAACACTGAAGCTTTCTTT. Translating gives CASSPEGQRNTEAFF.

This rearrangement joins TRBV2 to TRBJ2-2; TRBD2 aligns across 8 bases. This CDR3 has 15 residues. With 7 bases clipped from V and 3 bases from J, the junction kept 7 bases outside the gene matches. In germline, CDR1 is SNHLY, CDR2 FYNNEI. CDR3 residues: CASTPHGGDTGELFF. The DNA for the CDR3 is TGTGCCAGCACCCCACACGGGGGGGACACCGGGGAGCTGTTTTTT.

V usage is TRBV2 and J usage is TRBJ2-1, with TRBD2 identical over 7 bases. The germline V gene encodes CDR1 SNHLY and CDR2 FYNNEI. The J segment lost 5 bases and the V segment lost 6 bases, leaving 7 bases of the junction unmatched. CDR3 length equals 14 residues. CDR3 region: CASRPRAGDNEQFF. DNA for the CDR3: TGTGCCAGCAGGCCAAGGGCGGGGGACAATGAGCAGTTCTTC.

The chain couples TRBV16 to TRBJ1-5; tentative D call: TRBD1 (5 bases). This CDR3 spans 14 amino acids. V was shortened by 3 bases and J by 3 bases, with 9 bases between the two germline ends. Germline V gives CDR1 KGHSY, CDR2 FQNENV. The CDR3 region is CASSHGGNNQPQHF. The CDR3 bases are TGTGCCAGCAGCCATGGGGGTAACAATCAGCCCCAGCATTTT.

This chain joins TRBV7-2 and TRBJ2-7; D is ambiguous. Germline assignment: CDR1 SGHTA and CDR2 FQGNSA. CDR3 length: 13 residues. The V end was cut by 3 bases, the J end by 4 bases, with 10 bases between. The CDR3 sequence is CASSFPVGYEQYF. CDR3 bases: TGTGCCAGCAGCTTCCCCGTTGGGTACGAGCAGTACTTC.

This chain joins TRBV5-4 and TRBJ2-3, with 12 positions matching TRBD2. V shed 4 bases, J shed 1 base, and the junction held 13 bases outside the gene matches. Looked up from germline, CDR1 is SGHNT and CDR2 is YYREEE (reference sequence). The CDR3 length is 19 residues. CDR3 sequence reads: CASSIAALAGGVRTDTQYF. The CDR3 nucleotides are TGTGCCAGCAGCATTGCTGCCCTAGCGGGAGGGGTTCGCACAGATACGCAGTATTTT.